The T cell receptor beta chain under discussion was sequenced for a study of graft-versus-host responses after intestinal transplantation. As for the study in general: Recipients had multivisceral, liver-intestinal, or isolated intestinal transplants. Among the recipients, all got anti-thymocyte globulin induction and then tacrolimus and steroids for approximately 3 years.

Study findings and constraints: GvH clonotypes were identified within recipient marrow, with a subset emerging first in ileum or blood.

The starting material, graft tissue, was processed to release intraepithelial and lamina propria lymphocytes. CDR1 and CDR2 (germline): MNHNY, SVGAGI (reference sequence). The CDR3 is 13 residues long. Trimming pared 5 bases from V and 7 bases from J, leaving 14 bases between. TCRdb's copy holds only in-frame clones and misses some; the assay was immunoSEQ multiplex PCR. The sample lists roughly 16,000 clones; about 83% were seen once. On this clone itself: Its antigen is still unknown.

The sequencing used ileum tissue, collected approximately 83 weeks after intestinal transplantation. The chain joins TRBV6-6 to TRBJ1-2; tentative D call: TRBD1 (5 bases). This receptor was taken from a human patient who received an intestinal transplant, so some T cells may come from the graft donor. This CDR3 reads CASSRTGVGGYTF. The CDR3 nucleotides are TGTGCCAGCAGTCGGACGGGGGTGGGTGGCTACACCTTC.